This T cell receptor beta chain was found in a study of T cell responses to AZD1222 COVID-19 vaccine. Study outcomes and limitations: Baseline testing showed seropositivity in only 6 or 7 AZD1222 recipients. The study sampled repertoires only after the peak T cell response. Unmutated variant regions reportedly attract nearly half of all spike-specific TCRs. Mostly white British, mostly female donors; authors suggested clonal diversity may be underestimated.

About this clone: Its specificity is not known.

Measured with immunoSEQ multiplex PCR; TCRdb has only the in-frame clones, and not every one. The data contain about 56,000 clones, about 86% of them singletons. The sequencing used peripheral blood, collected on day 0 of AZD1222 vaccination. This sequence was found in an adult in good health.

CDR3 nucleotides: TGTGCCACCAGTGATTCCGACTCCGCGGGGAATGAGCAGTTCTTC. This sequence encodes CATSDSDSAGNEQFF. The chain couples TRBV24-1 to TRBJ2-1; D perhaps matches TRBD2 (6 bases). The CDR3 is 15 residues long. CDR1 and CDR2 from the germline V gene are KGHDR and SFDVKD. V lost 2 bases and J lost 7, with 14 bases in between.